A single sample gave rise to the 22 T cell receptor beta chains below, sequenced in a study of blood T cell repertoires in COVID-19. The table came from immunoSEQ multiplex PCR; TCRdb's copy has only in-frame clones and leaves some out. The sample lists approximately 240,000 clones; more than 80% were seen once. The sample taken for sequencing was peripheral blood. The receptor source for this set is a woman aged 30 to 39 with COVID-19, enrolled during active disease.

The chain is built from TRBV29-1 and TRBJ2-2, with 11 bases fitting TRBD2. The ends lost 3 bases at V and 6 bases at J; junction bases unmatched: 12. The CDR3 is 17 residues long. Per germline, CDR1 SQVTM and CDR2 ANQGSEA. The CDR3 DNA follows: TGCAGCGTTGAGGGAGGGCTAGCGGGAGGCACGGCCGGGGAGCTGTTTTTT. Its translation is CSVEGGLAGGTAGELFF.

With regard to this clone: One junction end does not reproduce the germline sequence, and a read error may be involved. This chain connects TRBV6-1 to TRBJ1-5, with D maybe TRBD1 (6 bases). Germline loops: CDR1 MNHNS, CDR2 SASEGT. The CDR3 totals 13 residues. CDR3 coding DNA: TGTGCCAGCAGTGACCCTGAAGGGGGAAATCGGTATTTT. Protein product: CASSDPEGGNRYF.

The CDR3 spells CASSTATSGGHYTDTQYF. CDR3 coding DNA: TGTGCCAGCAGCACAGCGACTAGCGGGGGCCATTACACAGATACGCAGTATTTT. The J gene is TRBJ2-3, the V gene TRBV7-2, with 12 bases identical to TRBD2. Germline values: CDR1 SGHTA, CDR2 FQGNSA. With V trimmed by 5 bases and J by 2 bases, 11 bases remained unmatched. There are 18 residues in the CDR3.

The chain employs TRBV7-2 and TRBJ2-1; a possible D gene is TRBD2 (5 bases). Between the trimmed V and J ends, which lost 2 bases and 2 bases, there was a span of 10 bases. CDR3 length: 15 residues. In germline, CDR1 is SGHTA, CDR2 FQGNSA. CDR3 in amino acids: CASSLSAGAYNEQFF. The CDR3 DNA follows: TGTGCCAGCAGCTTATCTGCGGGCGCCTACAATGAGCAGTTCTTC.

The rearrangement uses TRBV30 and TRBJ2-1, with 8 bases fitting TRBD2. The CDR3 has 13 amino acids. Germline V gene sequence: CDR1 GTSNPN, CDR2 SVGIG (reference sequence). J gave up 9 bases and V 5 bases, and 9 bases lay outside the gene matches. CDR3 amino acids: CAWVAGRASEQFF. The CDR3 DNA is TGTGCCTGGGTAGCGGGGAGGGCATCTGAGCAGTTCTTC.

The chain carries TRBV7-9 and TRBJ1-5, with TRBD1 as a possible D gene (5 bases). Trimming took off 4 bases at V and 4 bases at J, with 14 bases between the two ends. Germline CDR1 and CDR2: SEHNR and FQNEAQ (reference sequence). This CDR3 spans 15 amino acids. In nucleotides, the CDR3 is TGTGCCAGCAGCTCAACTGGGGGGGGGAATCAGCCCCAGCATTTT. As protein: CASSSTGGGNQPQHF.

The rearrangement links TRBV28 to TRBJ1-1; D perhaps matches TRBD1 (5 bases). CDR3 length: 15 residues. From germline, CDR1 is MDHEN and CDR2 SYDVKM. The V and J ends lost 4 bases and 1 base respectively, with 13 bases between them. As DNA, the CDR3 is TGTGCCAGCAGTTGGGCCGGGGGGAAGAACACTGAAGCTTTCTTT. Translation gives CASSWAGGKNTEAFF.

The chain employs TRBV30 and TRBJ1-2; 8 positions agree with TRBD1. This CDR3 comprises 14 residues. J gave up 8 bases and V 0 bases, and 8 bases lay outside the gene matches. The germline V gene encodes CDR1 GTSNPN and CDR2 SVGIG (reference sequence). CDR3 region: CAWSVRQGAEGYTF. CDR3 in DNA: TGTGCCTGGAGTGTTCGTCAGGGGGCTGAGGGCTACACCTTC.

The chain uses TRBV27 and TRBJ2-7; a weak D match, TRBD2 (6 bases). Germline V CDR1 and CDR2: MNHEY, SMNVEV (reference sequence). The CDR3 is 14 amino acids. Trimming removed 2 bases at V and 1 base at J, with 9 bases between. The CDR3 nucleotides are TGTGCCAGCAGTTTAATAGCGGCTTCCTACGAGCAGTACTTC. This encodes CASSLIAASYEQYF.

CDR3 sequence (DNA): TGTGCCAGCAGTTTGACTAGCAACTCCTACAATGAGCAGTTCTTC. This gives the protein CASSLTSNSYNEQFF. The rearrangement uses TRBV6-5 and TRBJ2-1; 7 nucleotides line up with TRBD2. CDR3 size: 15 residues. CDR1 is MNHEY and CDR2 is SVGAGI in the germline V gene. J was trimmed by 0 bases and V by 4 bases; bases with no gene match: 3.

The rearrangement links TRBV6-2 or TRBV6-3 to TRBJ2-6; D is possibly TRBD1 (5 bases). The CDR3 loop spans 16 amino acids. The ends were cut back, 4 bases at V and 0 bases at J, with 10 bases in the middle. Germline-derived CDR1 and CDR2 are MNHEY and SVGEGT. The CDR3 sequence is CASSLLDSSGANVLTF. In DNA, the CDR3 is TGTGCCAGCAGTTTACTCGACAGCTCTGGGGCCAACGTCCTGACTTTC.

The chain joins TRBV14 to TRBJ2-1; 9 bases fit TRBD1. Germline CDR1 reads SGHDN; CDR2 reads FVKESK. The CDR3 has 15 amino acids. The ends lost 4 bases at V and 9 bases at J; junction bases unmatched: 10. CDR3 in amino acids: CASSPTGTGSGEQFF. Written as DNA, the CDR3 is TGTGCCAGCAGCCCGACCGGGACAGGGTCGGGTGAGCAGTTCTTC.

This clone was recorded only once. This sequence joins TRBV5-1 and TRBJ2-2; TRBD2 matches at 10 bases. From germline, CDR1 is SGHRS and CDR2 YFSETQ. CDR3 length: 14 amino acids. Unmatched junction bases numbered 2, after V lost 3 bases and J lost 6 bases. The CDR3 DNA follows: TGCGCCAGCAGCTGGGGACTAGCGCCCGGGGAGCTGTTTTTT. Amino acid sequence: CASSWGLAPGELFF. Based on the CDR3 plus reference TRBV5-1 and TRBJ2-2, the full variable domain is KAGVTQTPRYLIKTRGQQVTLSCSPISGHRSVSWYQQTPGQGLQFLFEYFSETQRNKGNFPGRFSGRQFSNSRSEMNVSTLELGDSALYLCASSWGLAPGELFFGEGSRLTVL.

V gene TRBV7-2 combines with J gene TRBJ2-3; TRBD2 might be the D (5 bases). The germline CDR1 and CDR2 sequences are SGHTA and FQGNSA. The CDR3 sequence is 18 residues long. Trimming pared 0 bases from V and 2 bases from J, leaving 18 bases between. The CDR3 is CASSLALVWGALTDTQYF. Written as DNA, the CDR3 is TGTGCCAGCAGCTTAGCGTTGGTCTGGGGAGCTCTCACAGATACGCAGTATTTT.

This clone was counted once. The gene calls are TRBV6-5 and TRBJ1-2; D is perhaps TRBD1 (5 bases). Germline values: CDR1 MNHEY, CDR2 SVGAGI. Trimming pared 6 bases from V and 1 base from J, leaving 9 bases between. The CDR3 has 13 residues. The CDR3 DNA sequence: TGTGCCAGCAGAACAGGAAGTAACTATGGCTACACCTTC. Amino acid sequence: CASRTGSNYGYTF.

The genes are TRBV30 and TRBJ1-4; 7 bases line up with TRBD1. Germline loops: CDR1 GTSNPN, CDR2 SVGIG (reference sequence). Unmatched junction bases numbered 8, after V lost 7 bases and J lost 3 bases. The CDR3 runs 14 residues. CDR3 coding DNA: TGTGCCTTTAGGTACAGGGGCGCTAATGAAAAACTGTTTTTT. Amino acid sequence: CAFRYRGANEKLFF.

The chain uses TRBV12-5 and TRBJ1-2; 9 bases agree with TRBD1. Trimming at V came to 6 bases and at J to 3 bases, leaving 2 bases not matched to a gene. The germline V gene has CDR1 LGHNT and CDR2 FRNRAP. The CDR3 sequence is 13 residues long. Written as DNA, the CDR3 is TGTGCTAGTGGGCGGACAGGGGACTATGGCTACACCTTC. Amino acids: CASGRTGDYGYTF.

The chain employs TRBV5-1 and TRBJ2-3; the match to TRBD2 covers 10 bases. CDR3 length equals 16 residues. J lost 1 base, V lost 0 bases, and 2 bases had no gene match. Per germline, CDR1 SGHRS and CDR2 YFSETQ. This CDR3 is CASSLATSGGTDTQYF. Written as DNA, the CDR3 is TGCGCCAGCAGCTTGGCAACTAGCGGGGGCACAGATACGCAGTATTTT. Combining the CDR3 with reference TRBV5-1 and TRBJ2-3 gives the whole variable domain KAGVTQTPRYLIKTRGQQVTLSCSPISGHRSVSWYQQTPGQGLQFLFEYFSETQRNKGNFPGRFSGRQFSNSRSEMNVSTLELGDSALYLCASSLATSGGTDTQYFGPGTRLTVL.

CDR3 sequence reads: CATQTSLAGGHEQFF. CDR3 bases: TGTGCCACCCAGACAAGTCTAGCGGGGGGGCATGAGCAGTTCTTC. This sequence joins TRBV2 and TRBJ2-1, with 12 bases identical to TRBD2. The V gene's germline CDR1 is SNHLY and CDR2 FYNNEI. The J segment lost 8 bases and the V segment lost 10 bases, leaving 12 bases of the junction unmatched. The CDR3 covers 15 residues.

This clone was recorded only once. V is TRBV9 and J is TRBJ2-7, with 10 bases aligning to TRBD2. Losses at the gene ends were 0 bases for V and 6 bases for J; bases not matched to a gene: 9. The CDR3 covers 16 residues. The germline V gene encodes CDR1 SGDLS and CDR2 YYNGEE. The CDR3 region is CASSVGQGLAITEQYF. For the CDR3, the DNA is TGTGCCAGCAGCGTAGGGCAGGGACTAGCGATTACCGAGCAGTACTTC.

The gene calls are TRBV4-1 and TRBJ2-2; 8 bases fit TRBD1. Germline trimming cut 0 bases from V and 2 bases from J; bases unmatched to any gene: 8. This CDR3 has 18 residues. Germline CDR1 reads MGHRA; CDR2 reads YSYEKL. CDR3 sequence reads: CASSQEAQDRENTGELFF. CDR3 DNA: TGCGCCAGCAGCCAAGAGGCCCAGGACAGGGAAAACACCGGGGAGCTGTTTTTT.

The rearrangement links TRBV30 to TRBJ2-7; D is unclear. Trimming removed 7 bases from V and 2 bases from J, with 12 bases in between. The CDR3 covers 12 residues. Germline V CDR1 and CDR2: GTSNPN, SVGIG (reference sequence). CDR3 sequence reads: CASLRDAYEQYF. The CDR3 DNA follows: TGTGCCTCCCTACGAGATGCCTACGAGCAGTACTTC.